What follows are 3 T cell receptor beta chains derived from one specimen sequenced in a study of blood T cell repertoires in COVID-19. Using immunoSEQ multiplex PCR, the repertoire was profiled, and TCRdb retains in-frame clones only, with some absent. The sample lists some 180,000 clones, 86% occurring once. The sample comprised PBMCs or T cells enriched from blood (not recorded which). The receptors stem from a woman between 40 and 50 years old in a cohort exposed to, infected with or recovered from COVID-19 (not recorded which).

As concerns this clone: The junction does not match germline at one end; this may be a read error. The rearrangement joins TRBV20-1 to TRBJ1-1, with D maybe TRBD1 (5 bases). Germline V gives CDR1 DFQATT, CDR2 SNEGSKA (reference sequence). CDR3 size: 10 residues. CDR3 sequence reads: CSASSIGDSF. The CDR3 DNA is TGCAGTGCTAGCTCCATTGGGGACTCGTTT.

The rearrangement links TRBV5-4 to TRBJ2-5; D possibly corresponds to TRBD2 (6 bases). CDR3 length equals 14 residues. The V gene lost 5 bases and the J gene lost 5 bases, with 16 bases spanning the gap. CDR1 SGHNT and CDR2 YYREEE come from the germline V gene (reference sequence). The CDR3 DNA follows: TGTGCCAGCAGGTCGGACTATCTATCCGAGACCCAGTACTTC. Its protein is CASRSDYLSETQYF.

The chain carries TRBV7-7 and TRBJ1-3; D uncertain. The CDR3 contains 16 residues. Germline-derived CDR1 and CDR2 are SSHAT and FNYEAQ (reference sequence). The V end lost 3 bases, the J end lost 4 bases, and 16 bases lay between the germline ends. The CDR3 spells CASSLRGKLSGNTIYF. The CDR3 coding sequence is TGTGCCAGCAGCTTGAGAGGGAAGCTTTCCGGAAACACCATATATTTT.